The source of this T cell receptor (beta chain) is a study of T cell responses to AZD1222 COVID-19 vaccine. Some clones are missing from TCRdb's copy, which holds only in-frame ones; the method was immunoSEQ multiplex PCR. The data contain 250,000 to 300,000 clones, around 93% of them singletons. Between the trimmed V and J ends, which lost 5 bases and 9 bases, there was a span of 14 bases. The germline V gene encodes CDR1 SEHNR and CDR2 FQNEAQ (reference sequence). This CDR3 region has 12 residues. This receptor was identified in an adult who received the AZD1222 COVID-19 vaccine. This chain connects TRBV7-9 to TRBJ2-7; no clear D gene. The sequencing here drew on peripheral blood, taken 28 days after the second AZD1222 dose. CDR3 sequence (DNA): TGTGCCAGCAGCAACGCCCCCGTGGGGCAGTACTTC. Its protein product is CASSNAPVGQYF.